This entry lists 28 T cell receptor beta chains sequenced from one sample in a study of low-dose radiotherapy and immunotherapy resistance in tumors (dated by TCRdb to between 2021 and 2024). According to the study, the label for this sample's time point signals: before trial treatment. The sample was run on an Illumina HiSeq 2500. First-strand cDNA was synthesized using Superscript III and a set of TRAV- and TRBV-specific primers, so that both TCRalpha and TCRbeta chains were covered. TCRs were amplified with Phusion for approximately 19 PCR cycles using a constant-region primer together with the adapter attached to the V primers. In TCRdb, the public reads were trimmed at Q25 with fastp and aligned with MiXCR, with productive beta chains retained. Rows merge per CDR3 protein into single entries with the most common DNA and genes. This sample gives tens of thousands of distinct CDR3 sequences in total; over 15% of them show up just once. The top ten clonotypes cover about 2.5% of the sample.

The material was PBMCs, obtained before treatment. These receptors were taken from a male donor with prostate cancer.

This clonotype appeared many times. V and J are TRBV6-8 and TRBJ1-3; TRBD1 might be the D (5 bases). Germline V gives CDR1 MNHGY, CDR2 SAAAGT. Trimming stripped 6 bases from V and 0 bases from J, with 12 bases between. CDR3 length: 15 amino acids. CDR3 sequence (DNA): TGTGCCAGCAGGTTAGACAGTGACTCTGGAAACACCATATATTTT. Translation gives CASRLDSDSGNTIYF.

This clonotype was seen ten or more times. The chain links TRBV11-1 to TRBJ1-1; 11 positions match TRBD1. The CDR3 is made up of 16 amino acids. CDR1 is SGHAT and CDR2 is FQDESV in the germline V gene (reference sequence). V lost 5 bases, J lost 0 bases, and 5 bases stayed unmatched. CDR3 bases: TGTGCCAGCAGCCCCCGGGACAGGGGGATGAACACTGAAGCTTTCTTT. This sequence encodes CASSPRDRGMNTEAFF.

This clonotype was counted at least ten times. CDR3 nucleotide sequence: TGTGCCAGCAGTAGGGTCTACAATGAGCAGTTCTTC. Translating it yields CASSRVYNEQFF. The rearrangement uses TRBV6-5 and TRBJ2-1; no clear D. The V gene lost 5 bases and the J gene lost 3 bases, with 5 bases spanning the gap. CDR1 and CDR2 (germline): MNHEY, SVGAGI. The CDR3 length is 12 residues.

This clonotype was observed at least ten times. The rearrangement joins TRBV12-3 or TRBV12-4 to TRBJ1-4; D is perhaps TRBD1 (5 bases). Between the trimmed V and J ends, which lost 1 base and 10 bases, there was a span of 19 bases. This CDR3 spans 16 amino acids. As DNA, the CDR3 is TGTGCCAGCAGTTTAGGGGTCGGGGACGTAGTAGGAAAACTGTTTTTT. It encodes CASSLGVGDVVGKLFF.

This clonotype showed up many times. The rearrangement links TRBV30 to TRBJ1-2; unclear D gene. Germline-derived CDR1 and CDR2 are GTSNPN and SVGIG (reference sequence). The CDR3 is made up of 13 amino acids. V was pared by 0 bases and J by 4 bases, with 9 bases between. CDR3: CAWSVNNLYGYTF. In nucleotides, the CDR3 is TGTGCCTGGAGTGTCAACAACCTCTATGGCTACACCTTC.

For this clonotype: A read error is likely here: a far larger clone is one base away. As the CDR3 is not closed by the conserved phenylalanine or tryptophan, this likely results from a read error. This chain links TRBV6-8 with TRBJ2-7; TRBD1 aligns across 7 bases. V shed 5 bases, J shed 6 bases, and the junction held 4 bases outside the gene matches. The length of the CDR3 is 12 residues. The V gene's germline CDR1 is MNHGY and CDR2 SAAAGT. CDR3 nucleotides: TGTGCCAGCAGTGTGACAGGGAGCGAGCAGTACCTC. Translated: CASSVTGSEQYL.

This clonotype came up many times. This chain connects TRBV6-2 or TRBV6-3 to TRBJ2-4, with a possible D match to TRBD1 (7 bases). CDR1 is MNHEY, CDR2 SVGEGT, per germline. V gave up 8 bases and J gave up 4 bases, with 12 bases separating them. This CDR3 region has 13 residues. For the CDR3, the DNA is TGTGCCAGCTGGGGGGACAGAAAAAACATTCAGTACTTC. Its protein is CASWGDRKNIQYF.

CDR3 DNA sequence: TGTGCTAGTGGTTTGAACGGAAGGGAAGCTTTCTTT. This sequence encodes CASGLNGREAFF. The chain employs TRBV12-5 and TRBJ1-1; D gene uncertain. Trimming left V 2 bases short and J 8 bases short, with 9 bases between. The CDR3 runs 12 residues. The germline V gene has CDR1 LGHNT and CDR2 FRNRAP.

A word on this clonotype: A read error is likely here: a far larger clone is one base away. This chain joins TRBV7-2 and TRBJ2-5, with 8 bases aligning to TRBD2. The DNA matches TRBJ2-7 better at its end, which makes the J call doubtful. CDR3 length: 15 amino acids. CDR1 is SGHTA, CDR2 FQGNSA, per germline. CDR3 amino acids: CASSGRVGLAIEQYF. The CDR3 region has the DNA TGTGCCAGCAGCGGGAGGGTCGGACTAGCCATCGAGCAGTACTTC.

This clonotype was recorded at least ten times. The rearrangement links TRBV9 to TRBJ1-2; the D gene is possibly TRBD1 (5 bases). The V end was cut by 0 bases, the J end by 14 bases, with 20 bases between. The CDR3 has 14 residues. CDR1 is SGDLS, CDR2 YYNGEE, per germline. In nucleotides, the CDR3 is TGTGCCAGCAGCGTAGATTTGGGACCCTCTTTCTTGACCTTC. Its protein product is CASSVDLGPSFLTF.

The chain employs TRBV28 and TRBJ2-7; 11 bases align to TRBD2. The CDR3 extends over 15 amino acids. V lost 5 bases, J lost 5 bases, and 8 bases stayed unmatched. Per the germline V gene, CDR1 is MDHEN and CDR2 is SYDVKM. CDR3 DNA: TGTGCCAGCAGTGCACCGGGACTAGCGGCGAACGAGCAGTACTTC. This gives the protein CASSAPGLAANEQYF. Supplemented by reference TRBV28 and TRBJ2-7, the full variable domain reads DVKVTQSSRYLVKRTGEKVFLECVQDMDHENMFWYRQDPGLGLRLIYFSYDVKMKEKGDIPEGYSVSREKKERFSLILESASTNQTSMYLCASSAPGLAANEQYFGPGTRLTVT.

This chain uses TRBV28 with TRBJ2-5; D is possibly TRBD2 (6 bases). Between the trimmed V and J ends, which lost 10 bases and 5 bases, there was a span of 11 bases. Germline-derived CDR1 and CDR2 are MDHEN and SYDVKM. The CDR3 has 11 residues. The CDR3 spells CATGGRETQYF. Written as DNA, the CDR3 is TGTGCCACCGGGGGAAGGGAGACCCAGTACTTC.

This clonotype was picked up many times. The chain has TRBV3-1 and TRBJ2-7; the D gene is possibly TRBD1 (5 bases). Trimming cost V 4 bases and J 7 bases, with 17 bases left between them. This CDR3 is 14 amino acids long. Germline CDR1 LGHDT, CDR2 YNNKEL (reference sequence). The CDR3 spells CASSLRGVLSEQYF. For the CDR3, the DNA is TGTGCCAGCAGCCTAAGGGGTGTTCTTTCTGAGCAGTACTTC.

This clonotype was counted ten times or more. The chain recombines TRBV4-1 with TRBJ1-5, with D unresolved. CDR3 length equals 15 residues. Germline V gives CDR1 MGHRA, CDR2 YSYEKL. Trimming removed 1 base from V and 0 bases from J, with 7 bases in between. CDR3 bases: TGCGCCAGCAGCCAAGCTACAGCTAGCAATCAGCCCCAGCATTTT. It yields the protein CASSQATASNQPQHF.

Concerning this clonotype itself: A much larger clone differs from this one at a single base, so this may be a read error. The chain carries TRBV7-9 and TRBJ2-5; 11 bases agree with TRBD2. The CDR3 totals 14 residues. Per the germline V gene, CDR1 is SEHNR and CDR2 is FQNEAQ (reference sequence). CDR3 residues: CASCLDAKTSGEYF. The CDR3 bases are TGTGCCAGCTGCTTAGACGCAAAGACTAGCGGGGAATACTTC. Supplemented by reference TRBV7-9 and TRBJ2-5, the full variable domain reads DTGVSQNPRHKITKRGQNVTFRCDPISEHNRLYWYRQTLGQGPEFLTYFQNEAQLEKSRLLSDRFSAERPKGSFSTLEIQRTEQGDSAMYLCASCLDAKTSGEYFGPGTRLLVL.

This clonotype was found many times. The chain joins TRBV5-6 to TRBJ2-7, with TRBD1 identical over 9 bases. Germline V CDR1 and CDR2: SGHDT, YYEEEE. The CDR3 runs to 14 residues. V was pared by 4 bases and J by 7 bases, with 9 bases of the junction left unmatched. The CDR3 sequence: CASSTGQGSGEQYF. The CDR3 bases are TGTGCCAGCAGCACGGGACAGGGATCGGGGGAGCAGTACTTC. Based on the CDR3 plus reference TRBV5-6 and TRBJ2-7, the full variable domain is DAGVTQSPTHLIKTRGQQVTLRCSPKSGHDTVSWYQQALGQGPQFIFQYYEEEERQRGNFPDRFSGHQFPNYSSELNVNALLLGDSALYLCASSTGQGSGEQYFGPGTRLTVT.

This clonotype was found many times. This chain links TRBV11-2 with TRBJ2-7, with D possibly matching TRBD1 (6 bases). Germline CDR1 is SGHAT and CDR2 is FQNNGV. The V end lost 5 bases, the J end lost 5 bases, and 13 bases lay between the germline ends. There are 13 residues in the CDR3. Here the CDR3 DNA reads TGTGCCAGCAGCGCCGGGACATACCACGAGCAGTACTTC. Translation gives CASSAGTYHEQYF.

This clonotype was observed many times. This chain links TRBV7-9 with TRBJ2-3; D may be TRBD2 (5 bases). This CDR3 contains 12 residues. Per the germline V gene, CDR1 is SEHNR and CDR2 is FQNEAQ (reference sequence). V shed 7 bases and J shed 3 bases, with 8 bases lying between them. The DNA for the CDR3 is TGTGCCAGCAACACGGGGACAGATACGCAGTATTTT. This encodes CASNTGTDTQYF. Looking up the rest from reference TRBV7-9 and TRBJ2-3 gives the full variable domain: DTGVSQNPRHKITKRGQNVTFRCDPISEHNRLYWYRQTLGQGPEFLTYFQNEAQLEKSRLLSDRFSAERPKGSFSTLEIQRTEQGDSAMYLCASNTGTDTQYFGPGTRLTVL.

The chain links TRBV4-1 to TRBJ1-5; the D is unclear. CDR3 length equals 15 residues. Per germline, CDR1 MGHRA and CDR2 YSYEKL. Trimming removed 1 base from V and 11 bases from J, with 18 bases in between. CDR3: CASSQVTGLGAAQHF. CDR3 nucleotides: TGCGCCAGCAGCCAAGTTACCGGACTGGGTGCCGCCCAGCATTTT.

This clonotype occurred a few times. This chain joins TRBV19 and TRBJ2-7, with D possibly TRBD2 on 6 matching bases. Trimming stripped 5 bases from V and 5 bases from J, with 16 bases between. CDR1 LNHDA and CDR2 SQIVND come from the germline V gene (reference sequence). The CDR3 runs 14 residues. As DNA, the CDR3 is TGTGCCAGTAGTCCGGGAGACTCGCGTCACGAGCAGTACTTC. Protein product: CASSPGDSRHEQYF.

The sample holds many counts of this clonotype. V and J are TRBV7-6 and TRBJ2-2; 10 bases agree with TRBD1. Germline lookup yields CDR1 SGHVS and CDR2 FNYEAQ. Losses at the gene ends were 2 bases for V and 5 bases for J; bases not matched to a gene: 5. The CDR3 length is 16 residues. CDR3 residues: CASSLLGQGRTGELFF. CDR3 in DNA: TGTGCCAGCAGCTTACTGGGACAGGGGAGGACCGGGGAGCTGTTTTTT.

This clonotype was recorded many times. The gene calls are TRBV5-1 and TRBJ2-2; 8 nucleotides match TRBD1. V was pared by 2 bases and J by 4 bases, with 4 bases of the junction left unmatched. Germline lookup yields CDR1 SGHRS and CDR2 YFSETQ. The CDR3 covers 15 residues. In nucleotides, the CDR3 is TGCGCCAGCAGCTTCCCCAGGGGGCCCACCGGGGAGCTGTTTTTT. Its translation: CASSFPRGPTGELFF.

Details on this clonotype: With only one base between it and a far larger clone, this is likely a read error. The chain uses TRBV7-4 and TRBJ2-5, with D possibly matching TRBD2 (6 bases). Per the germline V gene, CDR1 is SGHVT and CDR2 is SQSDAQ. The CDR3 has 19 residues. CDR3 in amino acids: CASRQEGHGLTSRSETQYF. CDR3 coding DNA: TGCGCCAGCAGGCAAGAGGGGCACGGACTAACGTCCCGTTCGGAGACCCAGTACTTC.

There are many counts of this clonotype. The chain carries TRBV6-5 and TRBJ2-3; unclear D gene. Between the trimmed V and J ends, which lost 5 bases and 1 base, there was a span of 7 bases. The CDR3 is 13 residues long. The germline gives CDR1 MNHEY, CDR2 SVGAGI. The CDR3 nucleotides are TGTGCCAGCAGTCCCCGAGGCACAGATACGCAGTATTTT. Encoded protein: CASSPRGTDTQYF.

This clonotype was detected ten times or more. CDR3 coding DNA: TGTGCCTGGGACAGGGGAGGGGGATCCGATACGCAGTATTTT. Its translation is CAWDRGGGSDTQYF. The chain links TRBV30 to TRBJ2-3; weak D call: TRBD1 (8 bases). The V gene's germline CDR1 is GTSNPN and CDR2 SVGIG (reference sequence). This CDR3 contains 14 residues. V lost 5 bases and J 6 bases, leaving 18 bases between the germline ends.

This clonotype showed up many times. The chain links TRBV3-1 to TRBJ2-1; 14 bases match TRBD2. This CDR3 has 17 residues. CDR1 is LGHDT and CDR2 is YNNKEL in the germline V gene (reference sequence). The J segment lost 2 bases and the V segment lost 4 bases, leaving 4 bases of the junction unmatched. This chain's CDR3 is CASSPGTSGGPYNEQFF. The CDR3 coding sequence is TGTGCCAGCAGCCCCGGGACTAGCGGGGGACCCTACAATGAGCAGTTCTTC.

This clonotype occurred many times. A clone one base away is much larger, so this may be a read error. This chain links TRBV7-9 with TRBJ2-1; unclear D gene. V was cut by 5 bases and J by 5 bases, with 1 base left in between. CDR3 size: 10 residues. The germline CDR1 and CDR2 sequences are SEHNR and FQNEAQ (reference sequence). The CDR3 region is CASSHNEQFF. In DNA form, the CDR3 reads TGTGCCAGCAGCCACAATGAGCAGTTCTTC.

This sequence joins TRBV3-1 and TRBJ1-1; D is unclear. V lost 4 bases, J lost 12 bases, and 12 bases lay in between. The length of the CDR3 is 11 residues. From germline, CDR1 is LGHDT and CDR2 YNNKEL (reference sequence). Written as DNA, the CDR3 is TGTGCCAGCAGCCCAGGCACGGCTACTTTCTTT. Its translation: CASSPGTATFF.